The clone carrying this TCR beta chain was seen a handful of times. The sample has other DNA sequences that encode this CDR3 too. Naive CD8 cells comprised CD45RO-negative, CCR7-positively selected cells, excluding terminally differentiated effector memory CD45RA+ cells. The authors split each subset's genomic DNA evenly across several immunoSEQ plates. As processed by the authors: Filtering differed, since immunoSEQ gave only junction sequences and no quality scores. Sequenced by immunoSEQ multiplex PCR; TCRdb stores in-frame clones only, minus some. That table furnishes V, J and clone size, whereas the DNA furnished D and trimming. This sample has some 800,000 clones; roughly 92% occur once, and the top ten carry 24%. The entry originates in a study of shared clonotypes between healthy human individuals. V trimming: 6 bases; J trimming: 3 bases; junction bases outside the gene matches: 5. The germline gives CDR1 MDHEN, CDR2 SYDVKM. The CDR3 sequence is 14 residues long.

This sequence was found in a man between 25 and 39 years old in good health. Sequencing used naive CD8+ T cells sorted from blood. The chain is built from TRBV28 and TRBJ1-5, with TRBD1 identical over 7 bases. In nucleotides, the CDR3 is TGTGCCAGCAGCCTGGGACAGTACAATCAGCCCCAGCATTTT. Translating gives CASSLGQYNQPQHF.